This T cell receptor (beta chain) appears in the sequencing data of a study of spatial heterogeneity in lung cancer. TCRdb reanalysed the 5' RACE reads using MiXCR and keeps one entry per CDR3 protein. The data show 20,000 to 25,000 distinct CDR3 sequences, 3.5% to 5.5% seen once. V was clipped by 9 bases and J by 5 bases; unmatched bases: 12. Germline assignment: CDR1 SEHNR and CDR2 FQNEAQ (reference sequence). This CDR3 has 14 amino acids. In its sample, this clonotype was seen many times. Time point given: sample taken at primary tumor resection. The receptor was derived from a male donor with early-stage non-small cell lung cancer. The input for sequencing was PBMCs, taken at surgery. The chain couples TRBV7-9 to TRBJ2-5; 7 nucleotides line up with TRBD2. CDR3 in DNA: TGTGCCAGTTCGTCGTCCGCGGGAGCCGAGACCCAGTACTTC. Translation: CASSSSAGAETQYF.